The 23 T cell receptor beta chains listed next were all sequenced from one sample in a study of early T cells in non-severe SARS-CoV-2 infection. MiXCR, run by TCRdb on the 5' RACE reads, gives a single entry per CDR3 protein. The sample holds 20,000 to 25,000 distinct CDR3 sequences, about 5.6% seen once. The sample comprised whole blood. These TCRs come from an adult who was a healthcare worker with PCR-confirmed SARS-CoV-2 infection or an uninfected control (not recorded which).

This CDR3 reads CASRRSGNYEQFF. CDR3 DNA: TGTGCCAGCAGACGTAGCGGGAATTATGAGCAGTTCTTC. J is TRBJ2-1 and V is TRBV6-2 or TRBV6-3; TRBD2 agrees at 8 bases. J was trimmed by 8 bases and V by 6 bases; bases with no gene match: 6. The CDR3 extends over 13 amino acids. Looked up from germline, CDR1 is MNHEY and CDR2 is SVGEGT.

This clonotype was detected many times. CDR3 residues: CSVLRQGLQGGYTF. CDR3 DNA sequence: TGCAGCGTTCTACGACAGGGGTTGCAAGGTGGCTACACCTTC. The chain links TRBV29-1 to TRBJ1-2, with TRBD1 matching over 8 bases. J gave up 7 bases and V 5 bases, and 12 bases lay outside the gene matches. The germline CDR1 and CDR2 sequences are SQVTM and ANQGSEA. The CDR3 is 14 residues long.

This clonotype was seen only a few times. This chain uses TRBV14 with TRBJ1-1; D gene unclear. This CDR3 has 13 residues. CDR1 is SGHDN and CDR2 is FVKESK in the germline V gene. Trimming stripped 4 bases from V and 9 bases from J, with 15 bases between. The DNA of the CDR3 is TGTGCCAGCAGCCCCCTCGGGCAGGCCCAAGCTTTCTTT. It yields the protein CASSPLGQAQAFF.

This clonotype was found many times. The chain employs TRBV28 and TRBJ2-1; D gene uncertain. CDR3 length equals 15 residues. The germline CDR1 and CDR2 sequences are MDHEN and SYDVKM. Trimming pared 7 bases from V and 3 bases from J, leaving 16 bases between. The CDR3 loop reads CASNSMDEVYNEQFF. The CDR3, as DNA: TGTGCCAGCAACTCAATGGACGAGGTCTACAATGAGCAGTTCTTC.

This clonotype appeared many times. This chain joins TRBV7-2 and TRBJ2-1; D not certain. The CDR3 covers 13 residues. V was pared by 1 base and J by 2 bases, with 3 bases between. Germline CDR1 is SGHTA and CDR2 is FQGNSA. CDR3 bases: TGTGCCAGCAGCTTAGTAACCTACAATGAGCAGTTCTTC. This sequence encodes CASSLVTYNEQFF.

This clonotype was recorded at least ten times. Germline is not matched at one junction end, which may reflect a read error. The CDR3 region has the DNA TGTGCTAGCAGCTTAGGTTGGACGGCGGCGGAGACCCAGTACTTC. This translates into CASSLGWTAAETQYF. The rearrangement joins TRBV7-7 to TRBJ2-5; D remains unclear. The V gene's germline CDR1 is SSHAT and CDR2 FNYEAQ (reference sequence). The CDR3 runs to 15 residues.

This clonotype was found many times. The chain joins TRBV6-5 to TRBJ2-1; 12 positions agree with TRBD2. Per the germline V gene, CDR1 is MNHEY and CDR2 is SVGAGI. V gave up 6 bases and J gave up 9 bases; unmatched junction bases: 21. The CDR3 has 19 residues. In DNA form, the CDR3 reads TGTGCCAGCAGCCCTCTCCGACTAGCGGGAGATGGTGGATCGGGTGAGCAGTTCTTC. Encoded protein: CASSPLRLAGDGGSGEQFF.

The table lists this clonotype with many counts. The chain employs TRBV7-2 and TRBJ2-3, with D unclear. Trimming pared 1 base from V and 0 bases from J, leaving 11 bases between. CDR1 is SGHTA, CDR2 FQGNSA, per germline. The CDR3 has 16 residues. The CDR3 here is CASSLEASVSTDTQYF. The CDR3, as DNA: TGTGCCAGCAGCTTAGAGGCCTCCGTAAGCACAGATACGCAGTATTTT.

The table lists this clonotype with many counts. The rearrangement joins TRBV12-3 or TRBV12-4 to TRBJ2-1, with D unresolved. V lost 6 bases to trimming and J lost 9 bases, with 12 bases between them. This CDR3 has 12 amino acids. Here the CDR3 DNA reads TGTGCCAGCAGCGACCGCCTGGGTGAGCAGTTCTTC. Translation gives CASSDRLGEQFF.

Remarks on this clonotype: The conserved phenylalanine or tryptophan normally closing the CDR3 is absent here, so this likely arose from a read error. The chain's CDR3 is CASSQGGSSTDTQYL. The CDR3 DNA reads as TGCGCCAGCAGCCAAGGGGGCTCTAGCACAGATACGCAGTATCTT. The V gene is TRBV4-3, the J gene TRBJ2-3, with D perhaps TRBD1 (5 bases). Trimming took off 1 base at V and 0 bases at J, with 8 bases between the two ends. CDR1 is LGHNA, CDR2 YSLEER, per germline. CDR3 length: 15 amino acids.

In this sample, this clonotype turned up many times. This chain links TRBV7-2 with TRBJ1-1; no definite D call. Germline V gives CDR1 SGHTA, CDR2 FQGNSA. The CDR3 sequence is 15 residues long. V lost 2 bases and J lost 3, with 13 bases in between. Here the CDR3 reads CASSLRAYGDTEAFF. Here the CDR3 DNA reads TGTGCCAGCAGCTTACGTGCATACGGGGACACTGAAGCTTTCTTT.

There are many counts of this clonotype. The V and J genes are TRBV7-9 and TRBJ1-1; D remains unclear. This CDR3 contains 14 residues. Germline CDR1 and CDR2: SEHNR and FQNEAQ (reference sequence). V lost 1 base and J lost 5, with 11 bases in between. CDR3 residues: CASSLGPGLTEAFF. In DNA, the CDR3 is TGTGCCAGCAGCTTAGGCCCGGGTCTTACTGAAGCTTTCTTT.

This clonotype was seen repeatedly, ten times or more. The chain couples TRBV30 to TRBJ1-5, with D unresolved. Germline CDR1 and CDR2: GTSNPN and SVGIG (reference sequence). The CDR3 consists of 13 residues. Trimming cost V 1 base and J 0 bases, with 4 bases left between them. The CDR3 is CAWSADSNQPQHF. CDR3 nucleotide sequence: TGTGCCTGGAGTGCTGATAGCAATCAGCCCCAGCATTTT.

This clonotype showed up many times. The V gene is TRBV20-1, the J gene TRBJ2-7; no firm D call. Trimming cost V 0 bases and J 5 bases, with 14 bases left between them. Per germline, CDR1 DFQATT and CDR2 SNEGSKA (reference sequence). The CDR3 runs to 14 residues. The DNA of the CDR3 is TGCAGTGCTAGAGATCCCCACCGATTTGACGAGCAGTACTTC. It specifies CSARDPHRFDEQYF.

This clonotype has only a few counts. CDR3 sequence (DNA): TGTGCCAGCAGCCAGCGACAGGGGGCCGCCGGGGAGCTGTTTTTT. It specifies CASSQRQGAAGELFF. V usage is TRBV3-1 and J usage is TRBJ2-2; the match to TRBD1 covers 10 bases. This CDR3 contains 15 residues. V was clipped by 3 bases and J by 6 bases; unmatched bases: 4. Germline-derived CDR1 and CDR2 are LGHDT and YNNKEL (reference sequence).

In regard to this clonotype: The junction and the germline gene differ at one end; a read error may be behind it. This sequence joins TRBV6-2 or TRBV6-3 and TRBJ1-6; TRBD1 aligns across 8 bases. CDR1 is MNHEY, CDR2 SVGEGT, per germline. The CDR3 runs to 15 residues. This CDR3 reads CASKLDRGWNSPLHF. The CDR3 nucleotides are TGTGCCAGCAAGCTAGACAGGGGTTGGAATTCACCCCTCCATTTT.

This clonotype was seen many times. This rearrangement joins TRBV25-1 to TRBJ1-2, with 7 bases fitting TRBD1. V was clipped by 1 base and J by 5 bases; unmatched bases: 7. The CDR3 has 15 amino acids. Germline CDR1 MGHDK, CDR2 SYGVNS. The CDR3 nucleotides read TGTGCCAGCAGTGAATCGACAGGGACTGGGTATGGCTACACCTTC. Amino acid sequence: CASSESTGTGYGYTF.

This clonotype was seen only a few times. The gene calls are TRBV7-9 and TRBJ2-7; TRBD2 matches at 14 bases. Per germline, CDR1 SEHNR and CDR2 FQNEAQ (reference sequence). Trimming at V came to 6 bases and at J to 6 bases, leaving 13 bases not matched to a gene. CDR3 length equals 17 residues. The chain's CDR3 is CASRREGTSGSTGEQYV. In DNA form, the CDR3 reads TGTGCCAGCAGACGTGAGGGGACTAGCGGGAGTACGGGCGAGCAGTACGTC.

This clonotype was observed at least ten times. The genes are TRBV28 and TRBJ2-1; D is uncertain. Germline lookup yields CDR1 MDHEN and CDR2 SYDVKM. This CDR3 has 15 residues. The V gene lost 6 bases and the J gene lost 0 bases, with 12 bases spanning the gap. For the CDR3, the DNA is TGTGCCAGCAGCGCAGGTCCTAGCTCCTACAATGAGCAGTTCTTC. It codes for CASSAGPSSYNEQFF. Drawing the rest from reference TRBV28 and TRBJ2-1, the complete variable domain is DVKVTQSSRYLVKRTGEKVFLECVQDMDHENMFWYRQDPGLGLRLIYFSYDVKMKEKGDIPEGYSVSREKKERFSLILESASTNQTSMYLCASSAGPSSYNEQFFGPGTRLTVL.

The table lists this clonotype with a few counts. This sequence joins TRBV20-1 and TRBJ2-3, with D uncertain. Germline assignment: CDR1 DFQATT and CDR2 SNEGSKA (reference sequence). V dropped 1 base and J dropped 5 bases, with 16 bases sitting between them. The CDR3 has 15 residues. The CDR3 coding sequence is TGCAGTGCTAGAGCTAGGGCTGATTTCAGAGATACGCAGTATTTT. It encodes CSARARADFRDTQYF.

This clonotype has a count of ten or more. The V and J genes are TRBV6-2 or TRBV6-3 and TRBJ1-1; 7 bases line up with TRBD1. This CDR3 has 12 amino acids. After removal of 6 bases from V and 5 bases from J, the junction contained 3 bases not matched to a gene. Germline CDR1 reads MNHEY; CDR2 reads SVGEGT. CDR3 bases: TGTGCCAGCAGGACAGGGTGGACTGAAGCTTTCTTT. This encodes CASRTGWTEAFF.

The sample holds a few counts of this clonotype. The CDR3 reads CSVGRQGGYNEQFF. The CDR3 bases are TGCAGCGTGGGCCGACAGGGCGGCTACAATGAGCAGTTCTTC. The chain is built from TRBV29-1 and TRBJ2-1; 7 positions agree with TRBD1. Unmatched junction bases numbered 8, after V lost 6 bases and J lost 3 bases. This CDR3 has 14 amino acids. Germline assignment: CDR1 SQVTM and CDR2 ANQGSEA.

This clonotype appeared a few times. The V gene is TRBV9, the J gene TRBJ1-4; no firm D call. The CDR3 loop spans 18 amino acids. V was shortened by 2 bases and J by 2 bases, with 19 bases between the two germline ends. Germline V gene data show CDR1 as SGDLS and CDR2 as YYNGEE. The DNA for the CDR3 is TGTGCCAGCAGCGTTGATTCTAGGTCGGTGGAGACTAATGAAAAACTGTTTTTT. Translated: CASSVDSRSVETNEKLFF.